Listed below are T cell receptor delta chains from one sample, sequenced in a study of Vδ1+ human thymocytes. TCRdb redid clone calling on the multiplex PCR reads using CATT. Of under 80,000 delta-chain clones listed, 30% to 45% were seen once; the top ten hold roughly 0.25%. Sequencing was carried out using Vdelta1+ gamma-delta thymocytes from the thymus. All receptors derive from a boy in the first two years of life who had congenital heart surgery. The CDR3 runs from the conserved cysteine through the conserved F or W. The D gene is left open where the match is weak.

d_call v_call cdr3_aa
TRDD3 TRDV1 CALGAPSPSVGGYVNDKLIF
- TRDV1 CALGEHQPARTRRGYFENPYKLIF
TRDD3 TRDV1 CALGELVGASYPYWGIRRYTDKLIF
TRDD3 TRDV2 CACDTNNRWGTLRDSYTDKLIF
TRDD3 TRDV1 CALGELHPPSWGTNTDKLIF
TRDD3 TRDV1 CALGERRWGIWTDKLIF
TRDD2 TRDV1 CALGENGSFLRGSSRGLIF
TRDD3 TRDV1 CALGERSALLGDRKYTDKLIF
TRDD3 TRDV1 CALGEQPPLVYWGMYTPMYTDKLIF
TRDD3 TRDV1 CALGGRLGGPYTDKLIF
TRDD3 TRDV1 CALGELGFPYGGGPLYTDKLIF
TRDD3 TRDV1 CALGDPLRPSYSYWGIPGEDTDKLIF
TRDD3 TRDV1 CALGELTLRYWGRSKLIF
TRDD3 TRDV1 CALGEFLRGIRKDKLIF
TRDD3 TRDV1 CALGELRSYAWGILPNTDKLIF
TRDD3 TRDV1 CALGFPRWSTGGLLGTDKLIF
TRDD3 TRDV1 CALGDNYWGITDKLIF
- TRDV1 CALGELPSGGTDKLIF
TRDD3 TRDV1 CALGGPEPWGLLSYTDKLIF
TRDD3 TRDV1 CALGERGPGGYLRETKLIF
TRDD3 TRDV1 CALGELVDWGPKRVYTDKLIF
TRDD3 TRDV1 CALGEPHYAPYPLTQRGGYAGKLIF
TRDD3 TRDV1 CALGEHPKVYATPYWGIPGRGKFSTDKLIF
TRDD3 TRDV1 CALDVTGGWTDKLIF
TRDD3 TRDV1 CALGEPSSYWGILDTDKLIF
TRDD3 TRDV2 CACRGLGDYTDKLIF
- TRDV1 CALGDVYTDKLIF
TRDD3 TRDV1 CALGERSDWGTSYTDKLIF
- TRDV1 CALGEPRDLPTTSGGYTDKLIF
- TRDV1 CALGEGLPTCGGYTDKLIF
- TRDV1 CALGELVYAPPPIWVDKLIF
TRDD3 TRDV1 CALGMPELTGGMSDKLIF
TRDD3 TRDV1 CALGELGPTAYWGSGDKLIF
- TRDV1 CALGELGETDKLIF
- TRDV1 CALGELGATLRVGVLMYTDKLIF
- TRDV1 CALGELTPSPTGPAQLFF
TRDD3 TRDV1 CALGDLEPYWGILKRPDKLIF